Below, 8 T cell receptor delta chains from the same sample are listed, as sequenced in a study of delta chains in infants with herpesvirus infections. Reverse transcription of PBMC RNA used primers specific for the gamma and delta chains. TCRdb called clones anew from the RT-PCR reads with CATT. The table has roughly 1,500 delta-chain clones, 25% to 30% seen once; the top ten hold roughly 9.4%. The starting material was peripheral blood, obtained at time point 1 of longitudinal follow-up. The receptors here all came from a human donor who was a Ugandan infant, either HIV-exposed or HIV-unexposed (not recorded which).

Only a few counts were recorded for this clone. This chain joins TRDV3 and TRDJ1, with D maybe TRDD2 (6 bases). This CDR3 contains 19 residues. V lost 4 bases and J lost 3, with 33 bases in between. CDR1 and CDR2 (germline): TVYSNPD, GDNSRS (reference sequence). CDR3 amino acids: CASPRPSEVLAMRSDKLIF. Written as DNA, the CDR3 is TGTGCCTCGCCCAGGCCTTCCGAGGTACTGGCCATGAGGTCCGATAAACTCATCTTT.

As regards this clone: A much larger clone sits a single nucleotide away, making a read error possible. Other DNA variants within this sample encode the same CDR3. The chain has TRDV1 and TRDJ1; D gene unclear. The CDR3 runs to 20 residues. Germline lookup yields CDR1 TSWWSYY and CDR2 QGS. V lost 1 base and J 0 bases, leaving 24 bases between the germline ends. CDR3: CALGEHNAGDPFYDTDKLIF. The CDR3 DNA is TGTGCTCTTGGGGAACACAACGCTGGTGACCCATTCTACGACACCGATAAACTCATCTTT.

About this clone itself: A much larger clone sits a single nucleotide away, making a read error possible. V is TRDV2 and J is TRDJ2; 8 nucleotides align to TRDD3. The CDR3 loop spans 15 amino acids. Germline values: CDR1 GEAIGNYY, CDR2 EKD. Germline trimming cut 2 bases from V and 1 base from J; bases unmatched to any gene: 2. This CDR3 is CACDILGGLTAQLFF. In DNA, the CDR3 is TGTGCCTGTGACATACTGGGGGGTTTGACAGCACAACTCTTCTTT.

The J gene is TRDJ1, the V gene TRDV1; D is undetermined. This CDR3 has 14 residues. Trimming removed 7 bases from V and 0 bases from J, with 12 bases in between. The germline V gene encodes CDR1 TSWWSYY and CDR2 QGS. The DNA for the CDR3 is TGTGCTCTTGAGAACCTCCGAAACACCGATAAACTCATCTTT. Translated, it gives CALENLRNTDKLIF.

Concerning this clone: This may be a read error: a much more frequent sequence differs by one nucleotide. This chain links TRDV1 with TRDJ1; 12 bases align to TRDD3. V was clipped by 1 base and J by 9 bases; unmatched bases: 21. Germline CDR1 is TSWWSYY and CDR2 is QGS. The CDR3 sequence is 20 residues long. The CDR3 is CALGEPVTTPTWLGDTELIF. The CDR3 coding sequence is TGTGCTCTTGGGGAACCAGTGACGACCCCAACGTGGCTGGGGGATACGGAACTCATCTTT.

This clone was seen only a few times. The rearrangement joins TRDV1 to TRDJ1, with 7 bases aligning to TRDD2. The CDR3 has 17 residues. In germline, CDR1 is TSWWSYY, CDR2 QGS. After removal of 4 bases from V and 5 bases from J, the junction contained 16 bases not matched to a gene. In nucleotides, the CDR3 is TGTGCTCTTGGGGTCCCCCTTCCTGCCGTACCTTTAGATAAACTCATCTTT. Its protein product is CALGVPLPAVPLDKLIF.

Notes on this clone: With a much larger clone just one base away, this may be a read error. V usage is TRDV2 and J usage is TRDJ3; 11 bases line up with TRDD3. The junction had 9 bases not matched to a gene; V was cut back by 3 bases and J by 0 bases. Germline V gene lookup returns CDR1 GEAIGNYY and CDR2 EKD. This CDR3 region has 20 residues. CDR3 sequence: CACDYVDWGISSWDTRQMFF. The CDR3 nucleotides read TGTGCCTGTGACTACGTTGACTGGGGGATAAGCTCCTGGGACACCCGACAGATGTTTTTC.

By sample share, this clone is large. This rearrangement joins TRDV2 to TRDJ1; 9 positions match TRDD3. The CDR3 has 16 amino acids. Germline-derived CDR1 and CDR2 are GEAIGNYY and EKD. V lost 1 base and J lost 0; bases outside the gene matches: 5. This CDR3 reads CACDTRGYGNTDKLIF. The CDR3 DNA follows: TGTGCCTGTGACACGAGGGGATACGGGAACACCGATAAACTCATCTTT.